Below, one T cell receptor (beta chain) is given with its context. Antigen specificity is unknown. V was pared by 2 bases and J by 1 base, with 5 bases of the junction left unmatched. Per germline, CDR1 SGHDN and CDR2 FVKESK. The CDR3 loop spans 16 amino acids. The sample is drawn from a study of T cell responses to AZD1222 COVID-19 vaccine. Sequencing was performed with immunoSEQ multiplex PCR; in TCRdb, only in-frame clones are kept and a portion is missing. The sample holds 90,000 to 110,000 clones, roughly 87% seen once. Broader study findings: Without day 14 samples, only post-peak T cell repertoires were studied. Vaccination with two AZD1222 doses was followed by a rise in Spike-specific TCR breadth and depth.

This material consisted of peripheral blood, taken on day 0 of MenACWY control vaccination. The receptor's source is an adult in good health. The chain recombines TRBV14 with TRBJ1-5; TRBD1 matches 7 bases. This chain's CDR3 is CASSQPGGMSNQPQHF. The CDR3 coding sequence is TGTGCCAGCAGCCAACCAGGGGGTATGAGCAATCAGCCCCAGCATTTT.